The present entry profiles one T cell receptor beta chain with its context. The data stem from a study of control samples from healthy donors and cancer patients. Assay used: immunoSEQ multiplex PCR; TCRdb lists only in-frame clones, some missing. Among approximately 120,000 clones listed, about nine tenths were seen once. Germline V lookup: CDR1 SGHTA, CDR2 FQGNSA. This CDR3 contains 16 residues. J gave up 3 bases and V 5 bases, and 10 bases lay outside the gene matches. This TCR was sampled from a human donor in good health. The donor label of this sample is uncertain. Sequencing was done on a sample of blood. The chain joins TRBV7-2 to TRBJ2-3; the match to TRBD2 covers 8 bases. For the CDR3, the DNA is TGTGCCAGCAGCCCCGGGGGGGCCGTTCGGACAGATACGCAGTATTTT. Translating it yields CASSPGGAVRTDTQYF.